The 13 T cell receptor beta chains reported below all come from one sample, sequenced in a study of shared clonotypes between healthy human individuals. TCRdb's copy holds only in-frame clones and misses some; the assay was immunoSEQ multiplex PCR. The repertoire has about 1.5 million clones, 96% of them found once; the top ten carry approximately 1.1%. The sample taken for sequencing was naive CD4+ T cells sorted from blood. Stated subset: CD45RA+ positively selected. The receptor set was obtained from a man between 25 and 39 years old in good health.

This chain joins TRBV29-1 and TRBJ1-2; D not certain. The CDR3 has 13 amino acids. V lost 5 bases, J lost 6 bases, and 16 bases lay in between. Germline values: CDR1 SQVTM, CDR2 ANQGSEA. CDR3 protein: CSVRTADVDGYTF. DNA for the CDR3: TGCAGCGTTAGAACCGCTGATGTGGATGGCTACACCTTC.

This chain joins TRBV28 and TRBJ1-3, with D possibly being TRBD1 (6 bases). V lost 6 bases, J lost 5 bases, and 14 bases lay in between. This CDR3 contains 14 residues. Looked up from germline, CDR1 is MDHEN and CDR2 is SYDVKM. The DNA for the CDR3 is TGTGCCAGCAGCCCCGACAGGTTGAGAAACACCATATATTTT. Translated, it gives CASSPDRLRNTIYF.

The chain has TRBV19 and TRBJ1-2; D is uncertain. Germline V CDR1 and CDR2: LNHDA, SQIVND (reference sequence). Trimming stripped 7 bases from V and 2 bases from J, with 17 bases between. CDR3 length: 15 residues. The CDR3 loop reads CASMSLPGRNYGYTF. Here the CDR3 DNA reads TGTGCCAGTATGAGCCTTCCGGGCAGAAACTATGGCTACACCTTC.

The V and J genes are TRBV6-6 and TRBJ2-5; D remains ambiguous. The CDR3 spans 14 residues. The germline V gene encodes CDR1 MNHNY and CDR2 SVGAGI (reference sequence). The V end was cut by 0 bases, the J end by 5 bases, with 10 bases between. For the CDR3, the DNA is TGTGCCAGCAGTTACTCCTCTAGGGCCGAGACCCAGTACTTC. Its translation: CASSYSSRAETQYF.

In its sample, this clone was seen once. The J gene is TRBJ1-5, the V gene TRBV10-3; D gene ambiguous. Germline loops: CDR1 ENHRY, CDR2 SYGVKD. This CDR3 spans 12 amino acids. V was clipped by 4 bases and J by 4 bases, with 5 bases between them. The CDR3 loop reads CAISATNQPQHF. CDR3 coding DNA: TGTGCCATCAGTGCCACGAATCAGCCCCAGCATTTT.

This chain joins TRBV9 and TRBJ2-5; 7 bases line up with TRBD2. The CDR3 consists of 14 residues. J lost 7 bases, V lost 0 bases, and 6 bases had no gene match. Germline values: CDR1 SGDLS, CDR2 YYNGEE. CDR3 sequence reads: CASSVGSSGGTQYF. Written as DNA, the CDR3 is TGTGCCAGCAGCGTAGGTTCTTCGGGGGGGACCCAGTACTTC.

V and J are TRBV7-9 and TRBJ2-7; the D gene is possibly TRBD1 (5 bases). This CDR3 contains 13 residues. Germline CDR1 is SEHNR and CDR2 is FQNEAQ (reference sequence). Trimming took 5 bases from V and 4 from J, leaving 12 bases between them. CDR3 nucleotides: TGTGCCAGCAGCCTCTTCCAGGGTTACGAGCAGTACTTC. Translated: CASSLFQGYEQYF.

The chain links TRBV19 to TRBJ2-1; 10 bases align to TRBD2. Trimming at V came to 6 bases and at J to 8 bases, leaving 13 bases not matched to a gene. The CDR3 length is 16 residues. CDR1 is LNHDA, CDR2 SQIVND, per germline (reference sequence). CDR3 amino acids: CASRSFSSGSGYEQFF. The CDR3 nucleotides are TGTGCCAGTAGGTCTTTTTCTAGCGGGAGTGGCTATGAGCAGTTCTTC.

The chain couples TRBV4-2 to TRBJ2-7; possibly TRBD1 or TRBD2 for D (5 bases each). Trimming left V 0 bases short and J 7 bases short, with 16 bases between. CDR1 LGHNA and CDR2 YNFKEQ come from the germline V gene. The CDR3 is 15 residues long. CDR3 amino acids: CASSQDRVGGREQYF. The DNA for the CDR3 is TGTGCCAGCAGCCAAGATCGAGTTGGGGGTAGGGAGCAGTACTTC.

This clone was seen once. The J gene is TRBJ2-2, the V gene TRBV29-1; 12 bases match TRBD2. J gave up 3 bases and V 4 bases, and 9 bases lay outside the gene matches. The CDR3 covers 17 residues. Germline V gene data show CDR1 as SQVTM and CDR2 as ANQGSEA. CDR3 DNA sequence: TGCAGCGTTGGAATCGGACTAGCGGGATTATACACCGGGGAGCTGTTTTTT. Translating it yields CSVGIGLAGLYTGELFF.

This chain links TRBV5-4 with TRBJ2-7; TRBD1 might be the D (7 bases). The CDR3 covers 15 residues. Trimming pared 1 base from V and 2 bases from J, leaving 13 bases between. Germline V gene lookup returns CDR1 SGHNT and CDR2 YYREEE (reference sequence). CDR3 sequence reads: CASSLQGDFAYEQYF. CDR3 DNA: TGTGCCAGCAGCTTGCAGGGGGACTTTGCCTACGAGCAGTACTTC.

V and J are TRBV10-2 and TRBJ2-7, with D perhaps matching TRBD2 (5 bases). Germline CDR1 WSHSY, CDR2 SAAADI. The CDR3 runs 13 residues. Deletions cut 7 bases from V and 1 base from J, with 11 bases between. The chain's CDR3 is CASTERPSYEQYF. The CDR3 nucleotides are TGCGCCAGCACGGAGCGGCCGTCCTACGAGCAGTACTTC.

The J gene is TRBJ2-7, the V gene TRBV11-2, with a possible D match to TRBD2 (5 bases). This CDR3 contains 15 residues. V dropped 5 bases and J dropped 1 base, with 15 bases sitting between them. Germline V CDR1 and CDR2: SGHAT, FQNNGV. The CDR3 loop reads CASSPGGLPSYEQYF. DNA of the CDR3: TGTGCCAGCAGCCCCGGAGGCCTACCTTCCTACGAGCAGTACTTC.